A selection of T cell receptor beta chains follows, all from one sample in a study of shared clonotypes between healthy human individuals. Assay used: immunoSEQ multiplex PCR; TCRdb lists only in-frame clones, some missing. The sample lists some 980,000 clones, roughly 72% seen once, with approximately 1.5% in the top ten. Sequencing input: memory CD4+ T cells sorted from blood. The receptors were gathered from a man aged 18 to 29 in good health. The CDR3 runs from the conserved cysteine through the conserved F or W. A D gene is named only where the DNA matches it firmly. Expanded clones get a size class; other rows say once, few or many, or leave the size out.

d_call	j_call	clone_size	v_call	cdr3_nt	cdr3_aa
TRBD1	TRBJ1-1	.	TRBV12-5	TGTGCTAGTGGTTTATTCAGGGGGACCGAAGCTTTCTTT	CASGLFRGTEAFF
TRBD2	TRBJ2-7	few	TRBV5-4	TGTGCCAGCAGCTTAACTAGCGGGCCCTACGAGCAGTACTTC	CASSLTSGPYEQYF
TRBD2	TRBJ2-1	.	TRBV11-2	TGTGCCAGCAGCTTAGAGGGACTAGCGGGAGGTAATGAGCAGTTCTTC	CASSLEGLAGGNEQFF
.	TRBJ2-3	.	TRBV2	TGTGCCAGCAGTGTGGGACGCGGAGATACGCAGTATTTT	CASSVGRGDTQYF
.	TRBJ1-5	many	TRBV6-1	TGTGCCACTGGGGGGGACCCCTGGGGCAATCAGCCCCAGCATTTT	CATGGDPWGNQPQHF
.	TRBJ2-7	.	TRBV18	TGTGCCAGCTCACCACGTGCGGGCGTTGGGGCCACTAGAGAGCAGTACTTC	CASSPRAGVGATREQYF
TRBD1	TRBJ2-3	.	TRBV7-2	TGTGCCAGCAGCCTAAAGGACAGGGGGCATCGGACAGATACGCAGTATTTT	CASSLKDRGHRTDTQYF
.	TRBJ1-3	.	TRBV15	TGTGCCACCAGCAGAGGACAGTCGTCTGGAAACACCATATATTTT	CATSRGQSSGNTIYF
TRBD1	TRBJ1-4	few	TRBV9	TGTGCCAGCAGCGCAGGACAGGGGACGGAAAAACTGTTTTTT	CASSAGQGTEKLFF
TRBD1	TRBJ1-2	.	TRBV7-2	TGTGCCAGCAGCACACGACAGGGTCCGGGCTATGGCTACACCTTC	CASSTRQGPGYGYTF
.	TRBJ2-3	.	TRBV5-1	TGCGCCAGCACCAGAACCGCTATTAGCACAGATACGCAGTATTTT	CASTRTAISTDTQYF
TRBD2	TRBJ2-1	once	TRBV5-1	TGCGCCAGCAGCGTCCTAGCGGGGGGGCCCCTCAATGAGCAGTTCTTC	CASSVLAGGPLNEQFF
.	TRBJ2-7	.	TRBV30	TGTGCCTGGAGTGTACGATCATACGAGCAGTACTTC	CAWSVRSYEQYF
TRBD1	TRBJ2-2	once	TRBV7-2	TGTGCCAGCAGCCCTTACGGGACAGGGAACACCGGGGAGCTGTTTTTT	CASSPYGTGNTGELFF
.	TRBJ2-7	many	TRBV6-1	TGTGCCAGCAGGGAGGAAACACAGTACTTC	CASREETQYF
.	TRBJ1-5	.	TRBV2	TGTGCCAGCAAACAGGCAGGTCAGCCCCAGCATTTT	CASKQAGQPQHF
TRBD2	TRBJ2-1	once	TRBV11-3	TGTGCCAGCAGCTCCTCCCGGGGGGGGCCCTACAATGAGCAGTTCTTC	CASSSSRGGPYNEQFF
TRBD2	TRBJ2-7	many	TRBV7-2	TGTGCCAGCAGCTTAGATAGCGGGAGTTTACGCGAGCAGTACTTC	CASSLDSGSLREQYF
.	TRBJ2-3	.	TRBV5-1	TGCGCCAGCAGCTTGAATCCGTCAGATACGCAGTATTTT	CASSLNPSDTQYF
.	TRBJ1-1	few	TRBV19	TGTGCCAGTAGTCGGGCGACAGAGAACACTGAAGCTTTCTTT	CASSRATENTEAFF
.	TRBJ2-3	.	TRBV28	TGTGCCAGCAGTTTACGGGGACTCAATACGCAGTATTTT	CASSLRGLNTQYF
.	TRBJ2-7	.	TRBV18	TGTGCCAGCTCACCCCGTGGAGACGAGCAGTACTTC	CASSPRGDEQYF
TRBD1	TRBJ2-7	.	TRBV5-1	TGCGCCAGCAGCTTGGGACAGGGGTGGGACGAGCAGTACTTC	CASSLGQGWDEQYF
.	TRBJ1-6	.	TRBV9	TGTGCCAGCAGCGTAGGAACAGGGAGCTCCTATAATTCACCCCTCCACTTT	CASSVGTGSSYNSPLHF
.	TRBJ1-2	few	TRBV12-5	TGTGCTAGTGGTCCACAGGTATTCAGTGGCTACACCTTC	CASGPQVFSGYTF
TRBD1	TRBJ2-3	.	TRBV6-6	TGTGCCAGCAGTTACTCGGGGACAGTACACACAGATACGCAGTATTTT	CASSYSGTVHTDTQYF
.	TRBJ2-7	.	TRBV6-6	TGTGCCAGCAGCCTGGGGTGGGGGGAGCAGTACTTC	CASSLGWGEQYF
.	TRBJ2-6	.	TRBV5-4	TGTGCCAGCAGCCCCTCCGGGGGCGGCGGGGCCAACGTCCTGACTTTC	CASSPSGGGGANVLTF
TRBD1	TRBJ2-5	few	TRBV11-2	TGTGCCAGCAGCCCCGGGACAGGGAAGACCCAGTACTTC	CASSPGTGKTQYF
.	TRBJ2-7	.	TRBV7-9	TGTGCCAGCAGCTTAGAATCTAGGGCAGCCGAGCAGTACTTC	CASSLESRAAEQYF
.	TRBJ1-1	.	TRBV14	TGTGCCAGCAGCCTACTACAGGGTTCGAAGTACACTGAAGCTTTCTTT	CASSLLQGSKYTEAFF
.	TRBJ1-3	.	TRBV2	TGTGCCAGCAGTGAAGATTCACCTGGAAACACCATATATTTT	CASSEDSPGNTIYF
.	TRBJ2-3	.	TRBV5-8	TGTGCCAGCAGCTGGCCCTCCGGGATCAATACGCAGTATTTT	CASSWPSGINTQYF
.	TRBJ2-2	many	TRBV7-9	TGTGCCAGCAGCCACAGGGTCACCGGGGAGCTGTTTTTT	CASSHRVTGELFF
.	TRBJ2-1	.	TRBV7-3	TGTGCCAGCAGTCTGGGGGCGGGCTCCTACAATGAGCAGTTCTTC	CASSLGAGSYNEQFF
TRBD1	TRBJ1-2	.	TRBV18	TGTGCCAGCTCACCCTCGGGACAGGACCTCTATGGCTACACCTTC	CASSPSGQDLYGYTF
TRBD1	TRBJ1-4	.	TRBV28	TGTGCCAGCAGTTTCATCCAGGGGGAGGAAAAACTGTTTTTT	CASSFIQGEEKLFF